This T cell receptor beta chain was found in a study of blood T cell repertoires in COVID-19. Study-wide context: From the United States, Italy and Spain came samples of acute and convalescent COVID-19. PBMCs, B-cell-depleted T cells, or T cells provided the cDNA or gDNA that made up the material.

J lost 12 bases, V lost 5 bases, and 13 bases had no gene match. Per the germline V gene, CDR1 is MNHEY and CDR2 is SMNVEV (reference sequence). The CDR3 has 15 amino acids. In the authors' workflow: Counts of nucleated cells, estimated from reference gene primer amplification, were obtained. Sequencing used immunoSEQ multiplex PCR; TCRdb keeps in-frame clones, though not all of them. V, J and clone size are those of that table, while D and trimming were read from the DNA. Here the sample spans about 120,000 clones, approximately 80% being singletons. The rearrangement links TRBV27 to TRBJ1-4, with TRBD1 identical over 9 bases. The sequence derives from a human donor in a cohort sampled during active COVID-19. Sample: peripheral blood. The CDR3 region has the DNA TGTGCCAGCAGTCAAACCGGGACAGGGTGGTCGGAACTGTTTTTT. Protein: CASSQTGTGWSELFF.